Listed below are T cell receptor beta chains from one sample, sequenced in a study of cytomegalovirus exposure and HLA in healthy donors. Sequenced by immunoSEQ multiplex PCR; TCRdb stores in-frame clones only, minus some. The sample has fewer than 150,000 clones; 77% are singletons. The source material was PBMCs. These receptors were collected from a human donor in good health. Both conserved end residues are part of each CDR3. A D gene is named only where the DNA matches it firmly. Only part of the rows carry a size: once, few, many, or a class if the clone is expanded.

V	J	D	size	DNA	CDR3
TRBV29-1	TRBJ2-5	.	few	TGCAGCGTAAGACTAGAGAGGGACCAAGAGACCCAGTACTTC	CSVRLERDQETQYF
TRBV5-4	TRBJ2-7	.	.	TGTGCCAGCAGCCTGAGACAGTACTCGATACTCGATCGGGCAGGCGAGCAGTACTTC	CASSLRQYSILDRAGEQYF
TRBV28	TRBJ1-1	TRBD1	.	TGTGCCAGCAGCTTAAATTGGGACAGCATGAACACTGAAGCTTTCTTT	CASSLNWDSMNTEAFF
TRBV29-1	TRBJ1-5	.	.	TGCAGCGTTGGATCGGTTAGCAATCAGCCCCAGCATTTT	CSVGSVSNQPQHF
TRBV7-2	TRBJ2-3	.	.	TGTGCCAGCAGCCCCCTGCCCAGTAGCACAGATACGCAGTATTTT	CASSPLPSSTDTQYF
TRBV5-6	TRBJ1-1	TRBD1	once	TGTGCCAGCAGCTTTGGGACAGCGAACACTGAAGCTTTCTTT	CASSFGTANTEAFF
TRBV2	TRBJ2-1	TRBD2	.	TGTGCCAGCAGTAAGCCAGCGGGATCCTACAATGAGCAGTTCTTC	CASSKPAGSYNEQFF
TRBV6-4	TRBJ2-3	TRBD1	.	TGTGCCAGCAGTGAGCAGGGGGCGCAGGATACGCAGTATTTT	CASSEQGAQDTQYF
TRBV7-9	TRBJ1-2	TRBD1	.	TGTGCCAGCACCACGACAGGGAACTATGGCTACACCTTC	CASTTTGNYGYTF
TRBV28	TRBJ1-5	TRBD1	.	TGTGCCAGCGGGAGCCTCGGACAGGGGTTTAATCAGCCCCAGCATTTT	CASGSLGQGFNQPQHF
TRBV5-1	TRBJ2-3	TRBD1	.	TGCGCCAGCAGCTTGGAAGGGACAGGGTGGGATACGCAGTATTTT	CASSLEGTGWDTQYF
TRBV5-4	TRBJ1-2	TRBD1	.	TGTGCCAGCAGCCCAACGCCGGGACAGGGCTCTTTTGGCTACACCTTC	CASSPTPGQGSFGYTF
TRBV6-5	TRBJ2-1	TRBD2	.	TGTGCCAGCAGAAGCGGGAGGGCCGGGGACAATGAGCAGTTCTTC	CASRSGRAGDNEQFF
TRBV18	TRBJ2-1	TRBD2	.	TGTGCCAGCTCGCAGGGACTAGCGGGTTCCAATGAGCAGTTCTTC	CASSQGLAGSNEQFF
TRBV5-1	TRBJ2-1	.	.	TGCGCCAGCAGCCGCTTTTCTCAGGGTACCTTTATGAATGAGCAGTTCTTC	CASSRFSQGTFMNEQFF
TRBV6-1	TRBJ2-2	TRBD2	.	TGTGCCAGCTTCGGACTAGCGGGAGGAGGGGAGCTGTTTTTT	CASFGLAGGGELFF
TRBV6-5	TRBJ1-2	TRBD1	.	TGTGCCAGCAGTGAGGTGACAGGGAACTATGGCTACACCTTC	CASSEVTGNYGYTF
TRBV10-2	TRBJ1-1	TRBD1	once	TGCGCCAGTAGACAGGGAGGGAACACTGAAGCTTTCTTT	CASRQGGNTEAFF
TRBV9	TRBJ2-6	TRBD1	.	TGTGCCAGCAGCGCCCAGTTACCGGGACAGGGGAACTCTGGGGCCAACGGCCTGACTTTC	CASSAQLPGQGNSGANGLTF
TRBV29-1	TRBJ1-5	.	.	TGCAGCGCTAGGTTCGGGGGGAACAATCAGCCCCAGCATTTT	CSARFGGNNQPQHF
TRBV28	TRBJ2-3	.	.	TGTGCCAGCAGTTCCGGCGGCCCCACAGATACGCAGTATTTT	CASSSGGPTDTQYF
TRBV5-1	TRBJ1-2	TRBD1	.	TGCGCCAGCAGCTTGGCCGCGGGACAGGGAGGTGGCTACACCTTC	CASSLAAGQGGGYTF
TRBV19	TRBJ1-2	.	.	TGTGCCAGTAGTATGGTAGACTATGGCTACACCTTC	CASSMVDYGYTF
TRBV7-9	TRBJ2-5	.	once	TGTGCCAGCAGCCCTAGTTCTGGCGGGGAGACCCAGTACTTC	CASSPSSGGETQYF
TRBV7-7	TRBJ2-1	TRBD2	.	TGTGCCAGCAGCCAGACTAGCGGGACCCCTTCTTCCTACAATGAGCAGTTCTTC	CASSQTSGTPSSYNEQFF
TRBV6-5	TRBJ2-7	.	.	TGTGCCAGCAGTTACTCGGCCAGGGCCAGCTCCTACGAGCAGTACTTC	CASSYSARASSYEQYF
TRBV5-5	TRBJ1-4	TRBD1	.	TGTGCCAGCAGCTCGCCCTACAGGGGTACTAATGAAAAACTGTTTTTT	CASSSPYRGTNEKLFF
TRBV2	TRBJ2-1	.	.	TGTGCCAGCAGTGAAGGGTGGACAGAGGCCCCGGGGGAGCAGTTCTTC	CASSEGWTEAPGEQFF
TRBV28	TRBJ1-2	.	.	TGTGCCAGCAGCCGACAGCCCGCTAACTATGGCTACACCTTC	CASSRQPANYGYTF
TRBV11-2	TRBJ1-1	.	.	TGTGCCAGCAGGGCGCGTGGGGGGGGGAACACTGAAGCTTTCTTT	CASRARGGGNTEAFF
TRBV19	TRBJ2-7	.	.	TGTGCCAGTAGCCTTGTGGGACACAGCTCCTACGAGCAGTACTTC	CASSLVGHSSYEQYF
TRBV5-1	TRBJ1-1	TRBD1	.	TGCGCCAGCAGCCCGACAGGGCAGAACACTGAAGCTTTCTTT	CASSPTGQNTEAFF
TRBV5-4	TRBJ2-1	.	.	TGTGCCAGCGGAAGGGGGGGAGGGAGGAGCTCCTACAATGAGCAGTTCTTC	CASGRGGGRSSYNEQFF
TRBV7-8	TRBJ2-1	.	.	TGTGCCAGCAGCTACAGCTCCTACAATGAGCAGTTCTTC	CASSYSSYNEQFF
TRBV5-1	TRBJ2-5	TRBD1	.	TGCGCCAGCAGCTTGGCGGGACAGGGCGGAGAGACCCAGTACTTC	CASSLAGQGGETQYF
TRBV28	TRBJ1-5	.	few	TGTGCCAGCGGAGGGACTTATAGCAATCAGCCCCAGCATTTT	CASGGTYSNQPQHF
TRBV28	TRBJ1-3	.	.	TGTGCCAGCAGCCCCACAGGAGGGGGAAACACCATATATTTT	CASSPTGGGNTIYF
TRBV6-5	TRBJ2-7	TRBD2	.	TGTGCCAGCAGTTCCCGGGGGGACGAGCAGTACTTC	CASSSRGDEQYF
TRBV28	TRBJ1-6	.	.	TGTGCCAGCAGTTTACCTCAGGGGCTGGCCTATAATTCACCCCTCCACTTT	CASSLPQGLAYNSPLHF
TRBV7-6	TRBJ2-3	.	few	TGTGCCAGCAGCTTAGTTAGGGGGAGCACAGATACGCAGTATTTT	CASSLVRGSTDTQYF
TRBV7-3	TRBJ2-1	.	.	TGTGCCAGCAGCCGGAGACAGGATACCTACAATGAGCAGTTCTTC	CASSRRQDTYNEQFF
TRBV19	TRBJ1-2	TRBD1	.	TGTGCCAGTAGTATGGGCCGACAGGGAAGGGGCTATGGCTACACCTTC	CASSMGRQGRGYGYTF
TRBV6-1	TRBJ1-2	.	.	TGTGCCAGCAGACTGGACACAAACCCAAACTATGGCTACACCTTC	CASRLDTNPNYGYTF
TRBV6-4	TRBJ1-2	.	.	TGTGCCAGCAGTGAATACGGCGGCAGGGGATATGGCTACACCTTC	CASSEYGGRGYGYTF
TRBV7-3	TRBJ2-2	TRBD2	.	TGTGCCAGCAGCTTAACCCTAGCGGGAGGGCCGGGCACCGGGGAGCTGTTTTTT	CASSLTLAGGPGTGELFF
TRBV29-1	TRBJ2-2	TRBD1	.	TGCAGCGTTGCGGACAGGGCGAACACCGGGGAGCTGTTTTTT	CSVADRANTGELFF